This T cell receptor (beta chain) emerged from a study of T-cell reconstitution after alpha-beta-depleted transplantation in children. Study findings and constraints: Reports say that about two months after transplant, the alpha-beta T cells came out of several hundred graft clones that had expanded. Surviving recipient T cells and intrathymic progenitors accounted for some patients' high TCRbeta diversity at day 60. T-cell counts and diversity at one year post-transplant came mainly from newly produced T cells.

Germline-derived CDR1 and CDR2 are ENHRY and SYGVKD. The CDR3 loop spans 15 amino acids. Trimming removed 2 bases at V and 1 base at J, with 10 bases between. This clonotype turned up a few times. Its antigen is unknown. Unique molecular identifiers were incorporated when the TCRbeta library was constructed. TCRdb re-called the PCR reads with MiXCR, one entry per CDR3 protein. The sample lists 670,000 or so distinct CDR3 sequences; around 13% were seen once. The receptor comes from a girl aged 2-15 years with congenital amegakaryocytic thrombocytopenia, due to receive a stem cell transplant. V gene TRBV10-3 combines with J gene TRBJ2-3, with TRBD1 as a possible D gene (6 bases). The starting material was PBMCs, obtained before TCRalphabeta/CD19-depleted stem cell transplant. CDR3 region: CAISEVGAGTDTQYF. Written as DNA, the CDR3 is TGTGCCATCAGTGAGGTGGGGGCCGGCACAGATACGCAGTATTTT.